This TCR beta chain appears in the sequencing data of a study of regulatory T cells in long-lasting Graves disease. This CDR3 has 14 residues. Germline V CDR1 and CDR2: MRHNA, SNTAGT. As regards this clonotype: A much larger clone differs by one base, so this may be a read error.

Time point specified: persistent/refractory GD, antithyroid drugs over 5 years with positive TRAb. TCR sequences were obtained from RNA taken from PBMCs. For TCR beta, libraries came from iRepertoire HTBI primers and Arm-PCR of CDR3 regions. One entry per CDR3 protein, called by TCRdb with MiXCR from the multiplex PCR reads. Of some 370,000 distinct CDR3 sequences detected, roughly 25% appear once; the ten largest clones hold 25% to 30%. This TCR came from a woman between 40 and 50 years old with Graves disease. V gene TRBV6-4 combines with J gene TRBJ2-7; either TRBD1 or TRBD2 may supply D (5 bases each). This material consisted of peripheral blood mononuclear cells (PBMCs), taken when the disease was refractory, from a patient treated with antithyroid drugs. The CDR3 here is CTSSYINGGYEQYF. CDR3 coding DNA: TGTACCAGCAGTTACATAAATGGGGGCTACGAGCAGTACTTC.